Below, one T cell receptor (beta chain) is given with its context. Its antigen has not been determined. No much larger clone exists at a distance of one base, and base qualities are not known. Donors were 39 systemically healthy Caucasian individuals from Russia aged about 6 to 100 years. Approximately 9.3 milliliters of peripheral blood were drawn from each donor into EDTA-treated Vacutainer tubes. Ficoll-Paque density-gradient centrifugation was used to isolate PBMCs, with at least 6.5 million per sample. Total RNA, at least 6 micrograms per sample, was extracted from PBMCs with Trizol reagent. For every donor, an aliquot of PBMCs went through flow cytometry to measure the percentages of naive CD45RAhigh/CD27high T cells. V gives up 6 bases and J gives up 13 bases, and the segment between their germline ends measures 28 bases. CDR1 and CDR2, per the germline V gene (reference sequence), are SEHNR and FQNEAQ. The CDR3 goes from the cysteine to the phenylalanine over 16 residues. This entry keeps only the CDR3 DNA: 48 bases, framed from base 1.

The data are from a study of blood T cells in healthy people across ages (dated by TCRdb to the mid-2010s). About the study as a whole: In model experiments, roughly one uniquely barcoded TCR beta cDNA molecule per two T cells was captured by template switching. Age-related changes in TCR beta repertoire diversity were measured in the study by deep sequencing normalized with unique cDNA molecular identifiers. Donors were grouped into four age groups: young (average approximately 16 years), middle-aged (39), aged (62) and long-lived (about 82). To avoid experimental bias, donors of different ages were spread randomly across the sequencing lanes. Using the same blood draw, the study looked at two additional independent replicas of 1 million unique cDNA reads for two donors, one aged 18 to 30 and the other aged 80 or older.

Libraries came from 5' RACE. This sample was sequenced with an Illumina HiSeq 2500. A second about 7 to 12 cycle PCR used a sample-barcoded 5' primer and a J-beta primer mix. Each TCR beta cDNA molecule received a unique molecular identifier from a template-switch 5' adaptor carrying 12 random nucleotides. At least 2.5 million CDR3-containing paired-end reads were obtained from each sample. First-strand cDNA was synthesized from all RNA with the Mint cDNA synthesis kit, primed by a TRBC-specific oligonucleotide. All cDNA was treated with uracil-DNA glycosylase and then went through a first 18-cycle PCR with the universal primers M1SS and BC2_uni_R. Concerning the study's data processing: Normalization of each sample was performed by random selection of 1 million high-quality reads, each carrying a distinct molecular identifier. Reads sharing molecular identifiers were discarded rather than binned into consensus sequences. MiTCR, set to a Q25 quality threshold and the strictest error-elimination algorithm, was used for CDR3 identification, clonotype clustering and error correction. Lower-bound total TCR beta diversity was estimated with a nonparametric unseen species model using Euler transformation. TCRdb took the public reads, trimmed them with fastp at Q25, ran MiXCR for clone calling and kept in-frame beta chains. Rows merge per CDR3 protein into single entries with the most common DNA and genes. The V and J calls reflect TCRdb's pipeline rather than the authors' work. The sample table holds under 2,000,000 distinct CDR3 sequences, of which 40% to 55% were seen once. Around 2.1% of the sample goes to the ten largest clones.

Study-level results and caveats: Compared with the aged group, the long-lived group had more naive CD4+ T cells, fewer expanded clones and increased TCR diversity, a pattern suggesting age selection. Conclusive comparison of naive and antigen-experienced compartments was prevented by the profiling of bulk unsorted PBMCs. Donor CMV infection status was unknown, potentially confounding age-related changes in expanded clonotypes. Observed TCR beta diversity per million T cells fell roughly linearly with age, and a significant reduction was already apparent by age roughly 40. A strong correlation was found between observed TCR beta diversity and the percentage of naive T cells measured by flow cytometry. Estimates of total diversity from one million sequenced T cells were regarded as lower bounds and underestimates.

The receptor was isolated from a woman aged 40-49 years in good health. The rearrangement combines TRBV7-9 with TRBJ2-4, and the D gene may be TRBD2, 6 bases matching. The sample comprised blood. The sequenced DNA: TGTGCCAGCAGTATAACACCACCAGGGACTGCCTGGGGGCAGTACTTC. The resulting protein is CASSITPPGTAWGQYF.